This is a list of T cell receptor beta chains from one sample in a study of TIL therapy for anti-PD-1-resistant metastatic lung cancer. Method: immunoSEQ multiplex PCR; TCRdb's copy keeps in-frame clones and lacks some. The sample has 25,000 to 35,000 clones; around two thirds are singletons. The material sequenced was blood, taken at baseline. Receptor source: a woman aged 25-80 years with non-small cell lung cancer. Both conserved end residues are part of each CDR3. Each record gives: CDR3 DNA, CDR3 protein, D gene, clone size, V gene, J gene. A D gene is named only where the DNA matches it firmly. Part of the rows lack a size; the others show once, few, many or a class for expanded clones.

DNA: TGTGCTAGTGGCCCCGGGACTAGGGAGACCCAGTACTTC
CDR3: CASGPGTRETQYF
D: TRBD2
size: NA
V: TRBV12-5
J: TRBJ2-5

DNA: TGCAGCGTCGGGGTTGAGGGGAGGGAGCAGTACTTC
CDR3: CSVGVEGREQYF
D: TRBD2
size: NA
V: TRBV29-1
J: TRBJ2-5

DNA: TGTGCCACCAGCAGAGATGAAGGGAGCGCGACCGGGGAGCTGTTTTTT
CDR3: CATSRDEGSATGELFF
D: NA
size: once
V: TRBV15
J: TRBJ2-2

DNA: TGTGCCAGCACCTCGCAGGGAACCTACGAGCAGTACTTC
CDR3: CASTSQGTYEQYF
D: NA
size: few
V: TRBV6-5
J: TRBJ2-7

DNA: TGTGCCAGCAGCGTAGACAGGGGGACCTACAATGAGCAGTTCTTC
CDR3: CASSVDRGTYNEQFF
D: TRBD1
size: NA
V: TRBV9
J: TRBJ2-1

DNA: TGTGCCAGCACGACTCTCAATGAGCAGTTCTTC
CDR3: CASTTLNEQFF
D: NA
size: NA
V: TRBV25-1
J: TRBJ2-1

DNA: TGTGCCAGCAGCTCCACCAGACACGGACTAGCGGGCACCCAGGGTTTT
CDR3: CASSSTRHGLAGTQGF
D: TRBD2
size: few
V: TRBV11-2
J: TRBJ2-3

DNA: TGTGCCAGCAGTGAACCGGGGGTAGGATCACCCCTCCACTTT
CDR3: CASSEPGVGSPLHF
D: NA
size: NA
V: TRBV25-1
J: TRBJ1-6

DNA: TGTGCCAGCAGTTGGGAGGGGAACTATGGCTACACCTTC
CDR3: CASSWEGNYGYTF
D: NA
size: NA
V: TRBV27
J: TRBJ1-2

DNA: TGTGCCAGCAGCTCGAGCACTGGGGGGGAGACCCAGTACTTC
CDR3: CASSSSTGGETQYF
D: NA
size: NA
V: TRBV5-6
J: TRBJ2-5

DNA: TGCGCCAGCAGCGGACAGGGATTGATAAGTGAGCAGTTCTTC
CDR3: CASSGQGLISEQFF
D: TRBD1
size: once
V: TRBV5-1
J: TRBJ2-1

DNA: TGTGCCAGCTCACCACCCCCCGGAAATACGCAGTATTTT
CDR3: CASSPPPGNTQYF
D: NA
size: NA
V: TRBV18
J: TRBJ2-3

DNA: TGTGCCAGCAGCCTCGGGAGTGGAGGATCCTACAATGAGCAGTTCTTC
CDR3: CASSLGSGGSYNEQFF
D: NA
size: NA
V: TRBV5-6
J: TRBJ2-1

DNA: TGTGCCAGCAGTTACGTAGGGCCGGAGACCCAGTACTTC
CDR3: CASSYVGPETQYF
D: NA
size: NA
V: TRBV6-5
J: TRBJ2-5

DNA: TGTGCCAGAACGGTTCCTCACTCGTCTAGCAATCAGCCCCAGCATTTT
CDR3: CARTVPHSSSNQPQHF
D: NA
size: few
V: TRBV5-3
J: TRBJ1-5

DNA: TGTGCCTGGAGAATGGGGTTAAATAATGAAAAACTGTTTTTT
CDR3: CAWRMGLNNEKLFF
D: NA
size: NA
V: TRBV30
J: TRBJ1-4

DNA: TGTGCCAGCAGCTTGGACCCAGGGAATACCTACGAGCAGTACTTC
CDR3: CASSLDPGNTYEQYF
D: NA
size: NA
V: TRBV5-5
J: TRBJ2-7

DNA: TGTGCCAGCAGTGTCGACAGACAACCAACCCTTAGCAATCAGCCCCAGCATTTT
CDR3: CASSVDRQPTLSNQPQHF
D: NA
size: NA
V: TRBV2
J: TRBJ1-5

DNA: TGCGCCAGCAGCCAAACCGGACAGGCGGCGGCGGGAGGGAGCTCCTACAATGAGCAGTTCTTC
CDR3: CASSQTGQAAAGGSSYNEQFF
D: TRBD2
size: once
V: TRBV4-1
J: TRBJ2-1

DNA: TGTGCCAGCAGCTATACAGGGCGGAACACTGAAGCTTTCTTT
CDR3: CASSYTGRNTEAFF
D: NA
size: NA
V: TRBV6-5
J: TRBJ1-1

DNA: TGCGCCAGCAGCTTTAGTAGCGGGAGCTCCTATGAGCAGTTCTTC
CDR3: CASSFSSGSSYEQFF
D: TRBD2
size: NA
V: TRBV5-1
J: TRBJ2-1

DNA: TGTGCCAGCAGGCGACTAGCGGACTCCTACGAGCAGTACTTC
CDR3: CASRRLADSYEQYF
D: TRBD2
size: NA
V: TRBV6-6
J: TRBJ2-7

DNA: TGTGCCAGCACCGAGAATGCGGGACTAGCGAACAATGAGCAGTTCTTC
CDR3: CASTENAGLANNEQFF
D: TRBD2
size: NA
V: TRBV7-9
J: TRBJ2-1

DNA: TGTGCCAGCAGCCCCCGATTCGGGGAGCTGTTTTTT
CDR3: CASSPRFGELFF
D: NA
size: NA
V: TRBV11-3
J: TRBJ2-2

DNA: TGTGCCAGCAGCCAAGAGGGGCAGGGGGGTTTTGGAAACACCATATATTTT
CDR3: CASSQEGQGGFGNTIYF
D: TRBD1
size: NA
V: TRBV4-2
J: TRBJ1-3

DNA: TGTGCCAGCAGCCAGATCCTGCAAAACATTCAGTACTTC
CDR3: CASSQILQNIQYF
D: NA
size: once
V: TRBV7-2
J: TRBJ2-4

DNA: TGTGCCAGCAGTGTAGGTTCGTCCGTTCCTAAGCAGTACTTC
CDR3: CASSVGSSVPKQYF
D: NA
size: NA
V: TRBV2
J: TRBJ2-7

DNA: TGTGCCAGCAGCAAAGATGGAGCGTTGGTCTACAATGAGCAGTTCTTC
CDR3: CASSKDGALVYNEQFF
D: NA
size: NA
V: TRBV21-1
J: TRBJ2-1

DNA: TGTGCCAGCAGTGCTCAGGGACCCACCAGCAATCAGCCCCAGCATTTT
CDR3: CASSAQGPTSNQPQHF
D: NA
size: NA
V: TRBV2
J: TRBJ1-5

DNA: TGTGCCAGTAGTCCTGGGACAGGCGGCTACGAGCAGTACTTC
CDR3: CASSPGTGGYEQYF
D: TRBD1
size: few
V: TRBV19
J: TRBJ2-7

DNA: TGCGCCAGCAGCTTGGCCGGAGGGACCGAGCAGTACTTC
CDR3: CASSLAGGTEQYF
D: NA
size: once
V: TRBV5-1
J: TRBJ2-7

DNA: TGCGCCAGCAGTACGGGCCCTGAGGTTAGAGCTTTCTTT
CDR3: CASSTGPEVRAFF
D: NA
size: few
V: TRBV10-1
J: TRBJ1-1

DNA: TGTGCCAGCAGCTTCCCACAGAGAACCAATGAGCAGTTCTTC
CDR3: CASSFPQRTNEQFF
D: NA
size: NA
V: TRBV5-4
J: TRBJ2-1

DNA: TGTGCCACCCGGGACAAACTCTCTAGCACAGATACGCAGTATTTT
CDR3: CATRDKLSSTDTQYF
D: NA
size: NA
V: TRBV2
J: TRBJ2-3

DNA: TGTGCCAGCAGGACATACGATGAGCAGTTCTTC
CDR3: CASRTYDEQFF
D: NA
size: NA
V: TRBV11-2
J: TRBJ2-1

DNA: TGTGCCAGCAGTTACCCAACACAAGGGACCACTGAAGCTTTCTTT
CDR3: CASSYPTQGTTEAFF
D: NA
size: NA
V: TRBV6-6
J: TRBJ1-1

DNA: TGTGCCAGCAGCTCGGGGTGGAGCGGGAGAGGGCTACTAGACGAGCAGTACTTC
CDR3: CASSSGWSGRGLLDEQYF
D: TRBD2
size: NA
V: TRBV13
J: TRBJ2-7

DNA: TGCGCCAGCAGCTCCGACAGGGATCGCAATCAGCCCCAGCATTTT
CDR3: CASSSDRDRNQPQHF
D: TRBD1
size: few
V: TRBV10-1
J: TRBJ1-5

DNA: TGTGCCAGCAGTTTTAGCACCTCCTACAATGAGCAGTTCTTC
CDR3: CASSFSTSYNEQFF
D: NA
size: NA
V: TRBV2
J: TRBJ2-1

DNA: TGTGCCAGCAGCTTAGAGGCCTCCGGCTCCTACGAGCAGTACTTC
CDR3: CASSLEASGSYEQYF
D: NA
size: NA
V: TRBV7-6
J: TRBJ2-7

DNA: TGTGCCAGTAGTATAGGACTGGACACCGTACGCGGCTACACCTTC
CDR3: CASSIGLDTVRGYTF
D: NA
size: few
V: TRBV19
J: TRBJ1-2

DNA: TGTGCCAGCAGCCCAGGGGGGCTAGCGGGTTACAATGAGCAGTTCTTC
CDR3: CASSPGGLAGYNEQFF
D: NA
size: once
V: TRBV7-7
J: TRBJ2-1

DNA: TGTGCCAGCCCTCCCAAGGATAGCGGAGAAAACACCGGGGAGCTGTTTTTT
CDR3: CASPPKDSGENTGELFF
D: NA
size: NA
V: TRBV27
J: TRBJ2-2

DNA: TGTGCCAGCAGGCCCTGGACAGACTACGAGCAGTACTTC
CDR3: CASRPWTDYEQYF
D: NA
size: NA
V: TRBV2
J: TRBJ2-7

DNA: TGTGCCAGCAGTCGTTCCTTGATGGTGGCCCAGTACTTC
CDR3: CASSRSLMVAQYF
D: NA
size: few
V: TRBV7-2
J: TRBJ2-5

DNA: TGTGCCAGCAGTGAAGACAACATGAACACTGAAGCTTTCTTT
CDR3: CASSEDNMNTEAFF
D: NA
size: NA
V: TRBV6-7
J: TRBJ1-1

DNA: TGTGCCAGCAGCTTACGGGGTCAACTAGCGGGAGTTGGGGAGCTGTTTTTT
CDR3: CASSLRGQLAGVGELFF
D: TRBD2
size: NA
V: TRBV7-8
J: TRBJ2-2

DNA: TGTGCCAGCAGCCCGACAGCGGGAGGTTCCCAAGAGACCCAGTACTTC
CDR3: CASSPTAGGSQETQYF
D: TRBD2
size: NA
V: TRBV5-5
J: TRBJ2-5

DNA: TGTGCCAGCAGTAAACCGAGCGGGACCGAGCAGTACTTC
CDR3: CASSKPSGTEQYF
D: TRBD2
size: NA
V: TRBV6-5
J: TRBJ2-7